This T cell receptor beta chain comes out of a study of graft-versus-host responses after intestinal transplantation. The table came from immunoSEQ multiplex PCR; TCRdb's copy has only in-frame clones and leaves some out. This table holds some 120,000 clones, more than 90% found once. The V gene's germline CDR1 is SNHLY and CDR2 FYNNEI. The CDR3 totals 18 residues. The V gene lost 2 bases and the J gene lost 0 bases, with 18 bases spanning the gap. As regards this clone: Its specificity is not known.

V is TRBV2 and J is TRBJ2-3, with D uncertain. The sequenced sample was unstimulated CD4+ T cells sorted from spleen or lymph node cells, obtained before intestinal transplant. This receptor was obtained from a human donor who received an intestinal transplant. CDR3 region: CASSETRRYLRSTDTQYF. In DNA, the CDR3 is TGTGCCAGCAGTGAAACACGACGTTACCTAAGGAGCACAGATACGCAGTATTTT.